This T cell receptor beta chain was profiled in a study of vaccination and CD4 T cells after COVID-19. The overall study: Post-COVID draws came a median approximately 100 days after diagnosis (range 35 to 161).

Study-level results: Convalescent patients showed a median around 90% of reactive clones that were seen only post-vaccination.

Oncomine TCR Beta short-read sequencing was applied to DNA from cultured CD4+ T cells. MiXCR, applied by TCRdb to the PCR reads, yields one record per CDR3 protein. Among about 18,000 distinct CDR3 sequences listed, 70% to 80% were seen once. Germline assignment: CDR1 GTSNPN and CDR2 SVGIG (reference sequence). This CDR3 has 14 amino acids. V was trimmed by 1 base and J by 4 bases, leaving 13 bases between them. The treatment denotes: roughly 10-day PBMC culture with coronavirus spike peptide pools or control peptides (ViraFEST assay). Turning to this clonotype: Its antigen is still unknown.

The sequence came from a human donor who had recovered from COVID-19. The chain couples TRBV30 to TRBJ2-5, with D perhaps TRBD1 (5 bases). Sequences were obtained from CD4+ T cells from blood, cultured in vitro. CDR3 region: CAWSARGIPETQYF. CDR3 coding DNA: TGTGCCTGGAGTGCAAGGGGAATTCCAGAGACCCAGTACTTC.